This record covers a single T cell receptor beta chain. Its antigen remains unidentified. The CDR3 runs 15 residues. These data are taken from a study of T cells expressing NK-cell markers. Study-wide points: The same clonotypes also predominated in the CD3+CD56-NKG2C+ fraction of several donors. Clarity on HCMV specificity was lacking for the expanded NKG2C+ T cell clones. The study found dominant NKG2C+ clonotypes at about 1.0-7.0% of CD8+ T cells in six donors.

TCRdb derives one entry per CDR3 protein from the 5' RACE reads, leaving out DNA. Its clone listing holds around 180,000 distinct CDR3 sequences. The rearrangement joins TRBV12-3 or TRBV12-4 to TRBJ1-1. This receptor was obtained from a man between 18 and 69 years old in good health. The specimen was blood T cells: a sorted CD56 or NKG2C T cell subset, CD4+ or CD8+ T cells, or bulk PBMC T cells (not recorded which). CDR3 residues: CASSWANLMNTEAFF.